The clone carrying this TCR beta chain was observed once. The assay was immunoSEQ multiplex PCR, and TCRdb's table has in-frame clones only and misses some. The sample includes millions of clones, about 92% of them seen just once. This sample was taken from a study of shared clonotypes between healthy human individuals. Study overall: Per-donor plates numbered three CD4 naive, three CD4 memory, two CD8 naive and one CD8 memory.

Trimming took 6 bases from V and 2 from J, leaving 14 bases between them. The CDR3 is made up of 14 amino acids. Germline CDR1 and CDR2: SNHLY and FYNNEI. Naive CD8 cells lacked CD45RO, underwent positive selection for CCR7 and left out terminally differentiated effector memory CD45RA+ cells. Participating donors were healthy, HIV-negative adults free of recent acute infections or vaccinations. All the donors were Caucasian adults who lived in Nashville, Tennessee. This clonotype was obtained from a man younger than 30 in good health. Some clones in this sample may be carry-over from other donors' samples. Material: naive CD8+ T cells from PBMCs. V gene TRBV2 combines with J gene TRBJ2-7; D is undetermined. The CDR3 reads CASRETDSPYEQYF. DNA of the CDR3: TGTGCCAGCAGGGAAACAGACTCCCCCTACGAGCAGTACTTC.